This T cell receptor (beta chain) originates from a study of T-cell memory formation after mild COVID-19. Whole-study context: TCR clustering was largely donor specific. Study-wide findings and caveats: Some clones that responded turned up in pre-infection memory, which suggests that cross-reactive memory joined in. Among CD4+ contracting clones, most were CM and EM, and CD8+ ones EMRA.

Each CDR3 protein gets one entry after TCRdb re-called the 5' RACE reads with MiXCR. The data show some 490,000 distinct CDR3 sequences, with 18% seen just once and 9% to 15% held by the top ten. Germline V gene sequence: CDR1 KGHSH, CDR2 LQKENI. The length of the CDR3 is 17 residues. V gave up 3 bases and J gave up 5 bases, with 22 bases separating them. On this clonotype: What it binds is not known.

This TCR derives from an adult woman who had mild COVID-19 (a few samples of this study predate the infection). Cell type and time point are not known. The rearrangement links TRBV18 to TRBJ1-2, with D unresolved. Input material: PBMCs or a T cell subset sorted from them (not recorded which). The CDR3 is CASSPGSSGYAAYGYTF. The CDR3 DNA follows: TGTGCCAGCTCACCGGGGAGTTCGGGGTATGCGGCATATGGCTACACCTTC.